A single TCR beta chain is shown here with its context. Its antigen is as yet unknown. This sample is drawn from a study of cytomegalovirus exposure and HLA in healthy donors. This CDR3 is built from 20 residues. Germline V gene sequence: CDR1 MDHEN, CDR2 SYDVKM. V lost 5 bases, J lost 3 bases, and 18 bases stayed unmatched. Primers included in the PCR were 60 Vbeta and 13 Jbeta primers. Profiling relied on immunoSEQ multiplex PCR, and the TCRdb table lists in-frame clones only, not all of them. The sample includes 76,000 or so clones, around 79% of them seen just once. Study results and limitations: Being productive about 87% or about 30% of the time was typical of most TCR beta V segments in an earlier analysis.

Sequencing was performed on PBMCs. V and J are TRBV28 and TRBJ2-6; TRBD1 agrees at 8 bases. This clonotype was obtained from a man between 25 and 39 years old in good health and CMV-seronegative. CDR3: CASSRRTGQEVPLGANVLTF. Written as DNA, the CDR3 is TGTGCCAGCAGTCGCCGGACGGGACAGGAGGTGCCCCTTGGGGCCAACGTCCTGACTTTC.